The clone carrying this T cell receptor (beta chain) was seen only a few times. The antigen is not known. This sample is drawn from a study of beta chain features in type 1 diabetes. In the study overall: The study examined about 110,000,000 sorted cells across all samples.

Sorting gave populations that all exceeded 95% purity. General study results and limits: Among patients, naive, central memory and Treg TCRB repertoires appeared more similar than among healthy donors. Over-representation of high TCR-expressing cells was a possible consequence of cDNA sequencing.

The CDR3 runs to 11 residues. The junction had 6 bases not matched to a gene; V was cut back by 6 bases and J by 9 bases. CDR1 is SQVTM and CDR2 is ANQGSEA in the germline V gene. As every portion of the isolated RNA was reverse transcribed, the sequencing read expressed TCRB transcripts. Produced via immunoSEQ multiplex PCR; TCRdb's table is partial and in-frame only. The sample lists approximately 470,000 clones; approximately 28% were seen once. This chain links TRBV29-1 with TRBJ2-5; TRBD2 aligns across 8 bases. Specimen: naive CD4+ T cells from blood. This sequence originates from a man younger than 35 in good health. The CDR3 loop is CSVWVGGAQYF. Here the CDR3 DNA reads TGCAGCGTCTGGGTCGGGGGGGCCCAGTACTTC.